The 7 T cell receptor beta chains below were found in one sample sequenced in a study of cytomegalovirus exposure and HLA in healthy donors. Measured with immunoSEQ multiplex PCR; TCRdb has only the in-frame clones, and not every one. The table includes roughly 200,000 clones, approximately 86% detected once. The sample comprised PBMCs. The receptor set was obtained from a man aged 25 to 40 in good health and CMV-seropositive.

The chain recombines TRBV4-3 with TRBJ2-7; the D is unclear. The CDR3 has 15 amino acids. Per the germline V gene, CDR1 is LGHNA and CDR2 is YSLEER. V dropped 1 base and J dropped 6 bases, with 16 bases sitting between them. The CDR3 sequence: CASSQGVEISGEQYF. The CDR3 region has the DNA TGCGCCAGCAGCCAAGGGGTAGAGATCTCCGGCGAGCAGTACTTC.

This chain connects TRBV11-2 to TRBJ2-7; TRBD2 matches 11 bases. The CDR3 totals 15 residues. In germline, CDR1 is SGHAT, CDR2 FQNNGV. Germline trimming cut 4 bases from V and 0 bases from J; bases unmatched to any gene: 2. As DNA, the CDR3 is TGTGCCAGCAGCTCTCTAGCGGGGGGCTCCTACGAGCAGTACTTC. It encodes CASSSLAGGSYEQYF. Full variable domain (missing parts from reference TRBV11-2 and TRBJ2-7): EAGVAQSPRYKIIEKRQSVAFWCNPISGHATLYWYQQILGQGPKLLIQFQNNGVVDDSQLPKDRFSAERLKGVDSTLKIQPAKLEDSAVYLCASSSLAGGSYEQYFGPGTRLTVT.

The chain carries TRBV6-5 and TRBJ2-3, with 7 bases matching TRBD1. Trimming removed 4 bases from V and 0 bases from J; junction bases left unmatched: 1. The CDR3 covers 14 residues. Germline V gene lookup returns CDR1 MNHEY and CDR2 SVGAGI. CDR3 bases: TGTGCCAGCAGTTGGGACAGTAGCACAGATACGCAGTATTTT. Amino acids: CASSWDSSTDTQYF.

CDR3 sequence reads: CASSPRRISGNEQFF. The CDR3 coding sequence is TGTGCCAGCAGTCCGCGGCGTATAAGCGGGAATGAGCAGTTCTTC. The chain combines TRBV6-6 with TRBJ2-1; D possibly corresponds to TRBD2 (6 bases). Germline V gene data show CDR1 as MNHNY and CDR2 as SVGAGI (reference sequence). Trimming took 5 bases from V and 7 from J, leaving 18 bases between them. This CDR3 is built from 15 residues.

V is TRBV11-2 and J is TRBJ2-7, with 9 bases fitting TRBD1. The germline V gene has CDR1 SGHAT and CDR2 FQNNGV. The CDR3 totals 16 residues. With V trimmed by 5 bases and J by 2 bases, 10 bases remained unmatched. Here the CDR3 DNA reads TGTGCCAGCAGCCCAACAGGGGGCCCGGATCCCTACGAGCAGTACTTC. It is translated as CASSPTGGPDPYEQYF.

The J gene is TRBJ1-2, the V gene TRBV18; no firm D call. V was shortened by 6 bases and J by 7 bases, with 15 bases between the two germline ends. The CDR3 runs to 13 residues. Germline CDR1 and CDR2: KGHSH and LQKENI. The CDR3 spells CASSPREGSGYTF. The CDR3 DNA reads TGTGCCAGCTCTCCCCGCGAAGGAAGTGGCTACACCTTC.

The chain combines TRBV9 with TRBJ1-1; D gene ambiguous. V shed 0 bases and J shed 5 bases, with 8 bases lying between them. CDR1 SGDLS and CDR2 YYNGEE come from the germline V gene. The CDR3 has 13 amino acids. DNA of the CDR3: TGTGCCAGCAGCGTAGGGAAGAGGACTGAAGCTTTCTTT. This codes for CASSVGKRTEAFF. Filled out from reference TRBV9 and TRBJ1-1, the complete variable domain reads DSGVTQTPKHLITATGQRVTLRCSPRSGDLSVYWYQQSLDQGLQFLIQYYNGEERAKGNILERFSAQQFPDLHSELNLSSLELGDSALYFCASSVGKRTEAFFGQGTRLTVV.